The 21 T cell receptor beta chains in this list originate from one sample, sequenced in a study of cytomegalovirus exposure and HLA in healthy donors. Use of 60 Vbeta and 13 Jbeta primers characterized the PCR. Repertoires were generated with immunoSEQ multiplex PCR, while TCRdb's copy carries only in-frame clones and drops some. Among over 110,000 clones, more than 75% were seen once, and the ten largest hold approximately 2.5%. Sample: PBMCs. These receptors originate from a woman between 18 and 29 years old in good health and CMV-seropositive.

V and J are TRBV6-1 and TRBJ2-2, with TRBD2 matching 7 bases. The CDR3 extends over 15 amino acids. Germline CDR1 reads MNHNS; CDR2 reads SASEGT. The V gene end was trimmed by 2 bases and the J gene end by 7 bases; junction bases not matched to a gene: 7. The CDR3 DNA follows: TGTGCCAGCAGTGAATTGAGCGGGGAAAACGGGGAGCTGTTTTTT. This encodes CASSELSGENGELFF.

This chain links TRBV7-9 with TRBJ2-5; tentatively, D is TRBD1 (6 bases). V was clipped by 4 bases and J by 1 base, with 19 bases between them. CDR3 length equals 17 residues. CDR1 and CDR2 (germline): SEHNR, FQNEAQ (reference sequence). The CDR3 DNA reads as TGTGCCAGCAGCTCACCAAAGGACAGTTACTCCCAAGAGACCCAGTACTTC. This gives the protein CASSSPKDSYSQETQYF.

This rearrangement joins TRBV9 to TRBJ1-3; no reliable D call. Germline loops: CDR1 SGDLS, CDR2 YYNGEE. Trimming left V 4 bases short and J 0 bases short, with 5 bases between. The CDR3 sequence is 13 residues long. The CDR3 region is CASSSTSGNTIYF. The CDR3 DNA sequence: TGTGCCAGCAGCTCTACCTCTGGAAACACCATATATTTT. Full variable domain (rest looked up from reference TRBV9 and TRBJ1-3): DSGVTQTPKHLITATGQRVTLRCSPRSGDLSVYWYQQSLDQGLQFLIQYYNGEERAKGNILERFSAQQFPDLHSELNLSSLELGDSALYFCASSSTSGNTIYFGEGSWLTVV.

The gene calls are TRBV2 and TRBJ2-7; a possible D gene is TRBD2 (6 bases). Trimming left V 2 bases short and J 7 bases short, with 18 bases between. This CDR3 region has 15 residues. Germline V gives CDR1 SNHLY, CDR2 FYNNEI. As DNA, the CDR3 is TGTGCCAGCAGTGAATATGGGAGGCTAGCTGAAGAGCAGTACTTC. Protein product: CASSEYGRLAEEQYF. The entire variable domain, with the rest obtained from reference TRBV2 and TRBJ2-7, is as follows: EPEVTQTPSHQVTQMGQEVILRCVPISNHLYFYWYRQILGQKVEFLVSFYNNEISEKSEIFDDQFSVERPDGSNFTLKIRSTKLEDSAMYFCASSEYGRLAEEQYFGPGTRLTVT.

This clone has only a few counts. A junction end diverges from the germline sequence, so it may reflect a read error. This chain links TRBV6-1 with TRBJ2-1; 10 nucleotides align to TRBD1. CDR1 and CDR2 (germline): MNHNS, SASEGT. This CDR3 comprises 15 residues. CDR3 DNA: TGTGCCAGCAGTGAGGGACAGGGGACCTACGATGAGCAGTTCTTC. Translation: CASSEGQGTYDEQFF.

The CDR3 protein is CASSRVYRGLGGGELFF. The CDR3 DNA reads TGTGCCAGCAGTAGGGTTTACAGGGGGCTAGGCGGCGGGGAGCTGTTTTTT. This chain links TRBV28 with TRBJ2-2; 9 nucleotides agree with TRBD1. Germline V CDR1 and CDR2: MDHEN, SYDVKM. V was pared by 5 bases and J by 7 bases, with 14 bases of the junction left unmatched. This CDR3 has 17 residues.

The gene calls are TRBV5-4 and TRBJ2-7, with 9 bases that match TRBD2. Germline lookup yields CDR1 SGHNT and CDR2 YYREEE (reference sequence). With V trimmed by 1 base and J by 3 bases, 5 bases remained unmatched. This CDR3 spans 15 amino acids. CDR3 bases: TGTGCCAGCAGCTTGTTGGGACTAGCTAACTACGAGCAGTACTTC. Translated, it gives CASSLLGLANYEQYF.

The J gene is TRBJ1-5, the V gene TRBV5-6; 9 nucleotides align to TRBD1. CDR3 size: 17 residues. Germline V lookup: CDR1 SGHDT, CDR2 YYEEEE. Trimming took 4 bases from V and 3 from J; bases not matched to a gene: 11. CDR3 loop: CASSATTGTGFNQPQHF. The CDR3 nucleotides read TGTGCCAGCAGCGCAACGACTGGGACAGGGTTCAATCAGCCCCAGCATTTT. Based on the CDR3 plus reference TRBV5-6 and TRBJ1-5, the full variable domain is DAGVTQSPTHLIKTRGQQVTLRCSPKSGHDTVSWYQQALGQGPQFIFQYYEEEERQRGNFPDRFSGHQFPNYSSELNVNALLLGDSALYLCASSATTGTGFNQPQHFGDGTRLSIL.

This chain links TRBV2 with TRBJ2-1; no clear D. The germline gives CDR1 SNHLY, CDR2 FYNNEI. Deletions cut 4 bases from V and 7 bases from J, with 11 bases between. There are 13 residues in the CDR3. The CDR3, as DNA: TGTGCCAGCAGTGGCCTATACTTTAATGAGCAGTTCTTC. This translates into CASSGLYFNEQFF.

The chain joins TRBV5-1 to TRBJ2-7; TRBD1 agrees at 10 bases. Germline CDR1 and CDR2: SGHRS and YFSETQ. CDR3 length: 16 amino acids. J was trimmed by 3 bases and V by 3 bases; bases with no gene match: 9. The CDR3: CASSSSRGTGDYEQYF. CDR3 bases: TGCGCCAGCAGCTCGAGCCGGGGGACAGGGGACTACGAGCAGTACTTC.

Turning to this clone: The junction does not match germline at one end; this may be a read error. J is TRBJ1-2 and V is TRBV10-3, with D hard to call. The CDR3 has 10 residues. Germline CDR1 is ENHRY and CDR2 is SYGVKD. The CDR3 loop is CAIGSRPFRF. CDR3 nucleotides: TGTGCCATCGGGTCTAGACCCTTTCGCTTC.

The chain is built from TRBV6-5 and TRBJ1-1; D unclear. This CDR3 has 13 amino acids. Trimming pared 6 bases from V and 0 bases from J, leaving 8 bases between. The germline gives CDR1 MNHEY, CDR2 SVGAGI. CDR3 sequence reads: CASRHQMNTEAFF. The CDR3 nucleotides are TGTGCCAGCAGGCATCAGATGAACACTGAAGCTTTCTTT.

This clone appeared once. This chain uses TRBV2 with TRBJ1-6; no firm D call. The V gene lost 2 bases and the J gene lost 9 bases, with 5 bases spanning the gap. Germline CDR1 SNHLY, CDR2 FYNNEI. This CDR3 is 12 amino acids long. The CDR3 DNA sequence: TGTGCCAGCAGTGAATGGGCTTCACCCCTCCACTTT. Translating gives CASSEWASPLHF.

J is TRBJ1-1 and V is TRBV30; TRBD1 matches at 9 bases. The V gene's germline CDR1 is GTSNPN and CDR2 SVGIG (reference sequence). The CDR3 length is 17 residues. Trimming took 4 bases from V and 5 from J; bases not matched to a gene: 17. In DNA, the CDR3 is TGTGCCTGGAACCCGCCAAGACAGGGGGGGTCGTGGACTGAAGCTTTCTTT. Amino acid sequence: CAWNPPRQGGSWTEAFF.

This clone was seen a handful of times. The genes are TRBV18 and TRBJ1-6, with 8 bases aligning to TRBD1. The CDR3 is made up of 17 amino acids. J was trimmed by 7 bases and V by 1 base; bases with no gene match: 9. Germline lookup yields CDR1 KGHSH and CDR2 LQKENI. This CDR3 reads CASSPRATGEFNSPLHF. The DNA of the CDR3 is TGTGCCAGCTCACCACGGGCGACAGGGGAATTCAATTCACCCCTCCACTTT.

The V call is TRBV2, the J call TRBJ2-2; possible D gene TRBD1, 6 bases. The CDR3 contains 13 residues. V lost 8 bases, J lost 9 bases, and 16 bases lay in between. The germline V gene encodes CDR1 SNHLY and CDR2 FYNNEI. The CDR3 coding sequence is TGTGCCAGCGAGGCAGGGACAAGGCGGGAGCTGTTTTTT. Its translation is CASEAGTRRELFF.

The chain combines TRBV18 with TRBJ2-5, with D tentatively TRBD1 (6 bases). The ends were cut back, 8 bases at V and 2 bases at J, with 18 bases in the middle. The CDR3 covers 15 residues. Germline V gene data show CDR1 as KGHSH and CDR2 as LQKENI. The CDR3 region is CASQQGGQIQETQYF. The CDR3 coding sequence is TGTGCCAGCCAACAGGGTGGACAGATTCAAGAGACCCAGTACTTC.

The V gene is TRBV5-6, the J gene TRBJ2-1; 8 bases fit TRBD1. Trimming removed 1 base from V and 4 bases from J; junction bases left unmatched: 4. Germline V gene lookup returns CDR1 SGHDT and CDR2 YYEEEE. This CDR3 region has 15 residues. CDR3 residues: CASSLYRGKYNEQFF. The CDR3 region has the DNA TGTGCCAGCAGCTTGTACAGGGGGAAGTACAATGAGCAGTTCTTC.

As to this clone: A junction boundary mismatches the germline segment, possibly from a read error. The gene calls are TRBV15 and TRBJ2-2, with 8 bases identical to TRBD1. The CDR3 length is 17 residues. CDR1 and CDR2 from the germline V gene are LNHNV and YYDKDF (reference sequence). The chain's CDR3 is CATSGDPDRANTGELFF. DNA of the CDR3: TGTGCCACCAGCGGAGATCCGGACAGGGCGAACACCGGGGAGCTGTTTTTT. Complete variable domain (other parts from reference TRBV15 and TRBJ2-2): DAMVIQNPRYQVTQFGKPVTLSCSQTLNHNVMYWYQQKSSQAPKLLFHYYDKDFNNEADTPDNFQSRRPNTSFCFLDIRSPGLGDTAMYLCATSGDPDRANTGELFFGEGSRLTVL.

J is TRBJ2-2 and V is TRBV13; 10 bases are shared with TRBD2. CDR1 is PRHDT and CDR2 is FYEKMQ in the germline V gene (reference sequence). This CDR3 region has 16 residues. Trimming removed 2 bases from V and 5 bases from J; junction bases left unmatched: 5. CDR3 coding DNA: TGTGCCAGCAGCTTACTAGCGGGGGAATGGACCGGGGAGCTGTTTTTT. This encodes CASSLLAGEWTGELFF.

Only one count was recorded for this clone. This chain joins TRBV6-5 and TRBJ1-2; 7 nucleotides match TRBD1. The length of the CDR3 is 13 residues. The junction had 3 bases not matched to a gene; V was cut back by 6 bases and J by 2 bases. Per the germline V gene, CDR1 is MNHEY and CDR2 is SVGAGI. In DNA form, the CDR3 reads TGTGCCAGCAGGTTGGGACAGAACTATGGCTACACCTTC. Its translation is CASRLGQNYGYTF.